This T cell receptor beta chain was found in a study of CD8 T cells in Susac syndrome. The CDR3 contains 15 residues. Germline lookup yields CDR1 LGHDT and CDR2 YNNKEL (reference sequence). V lost 3 bases to trimming and J lost 1 base, with 13 bases between them. Reverse transcription used roughly 0.45 to 1 ug RNA and random hexamers. TCRdb recomputed calls from the immunoSEQ multiplex PCR reads with MiXCR, one row per CDR3 protein. This repertoire shows some 120,000 distinct CDR3 sequences, 94% found once; its top ten account for around 0.1%. FACS enriched CD8+ TEMRA cells, while bulk CD8+ and CD4+ were negatively isolated.

Sequencing was performed on CD4+ T cells from PBMCs. The receptor's source is a human donor in good health. V and J are TRBV3-1 and TRBJ2-7, with D unresolved. CDR3 in amino acids: CASSQGLDGSYEQYF. The CDR3 DNA reads TGTGCCAGCAGCCAGGGGTTGGACGGTTCCTACGAGCAGTACTTC.